This is a list of T cell receptor beta chains from one sample in a study of blood T cells in healthy people across ages. TCRdb reanalysed the 5' RACE reads using MiXCR and keeps one entry per CDR3 protein. The sample records 700,000 to 800,000 distinct CDR3 sequences, 35% to 45% being singletons. The sequenced sample consisted of blood. These receptors originate from a woman aged 60-75 years in good health. CDR3s include the opening cysteine and the closing phenylalanine or tryptophan. A D gene is named only where the DNA matches it firmly. Only some rows state a clone size, as once, few, many or a class for expanded clones.

j_call d_call v_call clone_size cdr3_nt cdr3_aa
TRBJ2-7 - TRBV7-8 - TGTGCCAGCAGCTTAGACAGGGATGCTACCCAGTACTTC CASSLDRDATQYF
TRBJ2-3 - TRBV21-1 - TGTGCCAGCAGCAAAGCGGAACCGGGACAGGGGACCGATACGCAGTATTTT CASSKAEPGQGTDTQYF
TRBJ1-5 TRBD1 TRBV10-2 - TGCGCCACAACGCAGGGGGATAGCAATCAGCCCCAGCATTTT CATTQGDSNQPQHF
TRBJ2-3 - TRBV9 - TGTGCCAGCGCGGACTTCACAGATACGCAGTATTTT CASADFTDTQYF
TRBJ2-1 - TRBV29-1 many TGCAGCGTCGGCGTTTGGGACAATGAGCAGTTCTTC CSVGVWDNEQFF
TRBJ1-1 - TRBV3-1 once TGTGCCAGCAGCCACAGGGGTGAAGCTTTCTTT CASSHRGEAFF
TRBJ1-2 - TRBV7-9 - TGTGCCAGCAGCCGGGGGGACATCGGTTCGAAGGGCTACACCTTC CASSRGDIGSKGYTF
TRBJ2-7 TRBD2 TRBV11-2 - TGTGCCAGCAGCATGACTAGCGGGACCACCTACGAGCAGTACTTC CASSMTSGTTYEQYF
TRBJ2-6 TRBD2 TRBV20-1 - TGCAGTGCTACGCGACTAGCGGGCGCTGGGGCCAACGTCCTGACTTTC CSATRLAGAGANVLTF
TRBJ1-1 - TRBV21-1 - TGTGCCAGCAGTCTCAAACGCCAGCCTAACAATAATTGGACATCGCGGGGCACTGAAGCTTTCTTT CASSLKRQPNNNWTSRGTEAFF
TRBJ2-1 TRBD2 TRBV20-1 - TGTAGTGCTAGATCCGGGACCAGGGAGGGGGAGCAGTTCTTC CSARSGTREGEQFF
TRBJ1-2 - TRBV5-1 few TGCGCCAGCAGCTTGGCCGATCGGAACTATGGCTACACCTTC CASSLADRNYGYTF
TRBJ2-3 TRBD2 TRBV6-2/TRBV6-3 - TGTGCCAGCAGATACCCCCAGGCGGGAGGACCAGGCAGGTCAGATACGCAGTATTTT CASRYPQAGGPGRSDTQYF
TRBJ1-4 - TRBV7-2 - TGTGCCAGCAGCCTAACGGGACGGCGTCTCAACGAAAAACTGTTTTTT CASSLTGRRLNEKLFF
TRBJ2-7 - TRBV29-1 - TGCAGCGTTGAATCCAAGGAAGGCTACGAGCAGTACTTC CSVESKEGYEQYF
TRBJ2-7 - TRBV3-1 - TGTGCCAGCAGCCCTCAGGGTGTCGAGCAGTACTTC CASSPQGVEQYF
TRBJ1-2 - TRBV20-1 - TGCAGTGCTAGCCTCGGCGCGGATCTCGATGGCTACACCTTC CSASLGADLDGYTF
TRBJ2-1 - TRBV10-3 few TGTGCCATCAGTGAGTCTGGGGCCGACGATGAGCAGTTCTTC CAISESGADDEQFF
TRBJ2-7 TRBD2 TRBV20-1 few TGCAGTGCTAGAGCGGCTAGCGGCTACTACAATGAGCAGTACTTC CSARAASGYYNEQYF
TRBJ2-3 - TRBV30 - TGTGCCTGGAGTGTCGGAGTGGTGCCAGATACGCAGTATTTT CAWSVGVVPDTQYF
TRBJ2-7 - TRBV2 - TGTGCCAGCAGTTGTCAGGAGAGTTACGAGCAGTACTTC CASSCQESYEQYF
TRBJ2-1 TRBD1 TRBV27 - TGTGCCAGCAGACAAGACAGGGGGCGCTTTAATGAGCAGTTCTTC CASRQDRGRFNEQFF
TRBJ2-1 - TRBV29-1 - TGCAGCGTTAACAGGGACGATTCCGGGCAGTTCTTC CSVNRDDSGQFF
TRBJ2-3 - TRBV2 few TGTGCCAGCAGTTCGGTGGCAGGGGCGGCAGATACGCAGTATTTT CASSSVAGAADTQYF
TRBJ2-1 - TRBV7-9 few TGTGCCAGCAGCTTAGGGCAGGCTGACAATGAGCAGTTCTTC CASSLGQADNEQFF
TRBJ2-7 TRBD2 TRBV28 - TGTGCCAGCACCCTCGGGGGGGGGACACCCTACGAGCAGTACTTC CASTLGGGTPYEQYF
TRBJ2-7 TRBD2 TRBV7-3 - TGTGCCAGCAGCTTAGCGGGAGGGGGTACAATGAAGCAGTACTTC CASSLAGGGTMKQYF
TRBJ2-3 TRBD1 TRBV15 - TGTGCCACCAGCAGACCAGGGGGCGCGGAAGATACGCAGTATTTT CATSRPGGAEDTQYF
TRBJ2-5 TRBD2 TRBV29-1 many TGCAGCGTTGATGGGACTAGTGGGGAGACCCAGTACTTC CSVDGTSGETQYF
TRBJ2-7 - TRBV3-1 - TGTGCCAGCGTCGGAGGGCCCTACGAGCAGTACTTC CASVGGPYEQYF
TRBJ2-1 - TRBV7-9 - TGTGCCAGCAGCCAGCCGGGGAACCTACACAATGAGCAGTTCTTC CASSQPGNLHNEQFF
TRBJ2-1 - TRBV20-1 - TGCAGTGCGGAGCGGTTTGACTATGAGCAGTTCTTC CSAERFDYEQFF
TRBJ2-5 TRBD1 TRBV28 - TGTGCCAGCAGTCCGGACAGGGGGATCGGAGAGACCCAGTACTTC CASSPDRGIGETQYF
TRBJ2-5 TRBD2 TRBV20-1 - TGCAGTGCCAAGGCGATAGCGGGGGATCAAGAGACCCAGTACTTC CSAKAIAGDQETQYF
TRBJ1-1 - TRBV20-1 - TGCAGTGCTAGGAAAGACGACGGGCTCACTGAAGCTTTCTTT CSARKDDGLTEAFF
TRBJ2-3 - TRBV5-4 few TGTGCCAGCAGCCACCTACAGACAGGCTCATACACAGATACGCAGTATTTT CASSHLQTGSYTDTQYF
TRBJ1-1 - TRBV10-3 few TGTGCCATCAGCCGGGAGACTAACATGAACACTGAAGCTTTCTTT CAISRETNMNTEAFF
TRBJ1-1 - TRBV6-2/TRBV6-3 - TGTGCCAGCAGTCAACGGAGAGAAGCTTTCTTT CASSQRREAFF
TRBJ2-3 - TRBV7-9 - TGTGCCAGCAGCTCCGAGGGGAGTAGCACAGATACGCAGTATTTT CASSSEGSSTDTQYF
TRBJ2-3 - TRBV7-2 - TGTGCCAGCAGCTCTTGGGGCGGGGAGACAGATACGCAGTATTTT CASSSWGGETDTQYF
TRBJ2-7 TRBD1 TRBV7-2 many TGTGCCAGCAGCTTAGGGGCTCTCAGGGGGCGTTACGAGCAGTACTTC CASSLGALRGRYEQYF
TRBJ1-1 - TRBV7-3 - TGTGCCAGCAGCGTCAGGGTCAACACTGAAGCTTTCTTT CASSVRVNTEAFF
TRBJ1-5 - TRBV12-3/TRBV12-4 few TGTGGGGGGAGCAATCAGCCCCAGCATTTT CGGSNQPQHF
TRBJ2-4 - TRBV6-1 - TGTGCCAGCAGTGAAGCGCGGGAGGACAGGGTTCATGGAGCCAAAAACATTCAGTACTTC CASSEAREDRVHGAKNIQYF